Listed below are T cell receptor beta chains from one sample, sequenced in a study of T cell repertoires in cytomegalovirus infection. TCRdb recomputed calls from the reads with MiXCR, one row per CDR3 protein. The table records 600,000 to 800,000 distinct CDR3 sequences, 20% to 25% of them present only once. The sequenced sample was CD8+ T cells from PBMCs. The receptors stem from a human donor in good health (CMV status not recorded). Some clones in this sample may be carry-over from other donors' samples. Each CDR3 is given with its conserved first and last residue. A D gene is named only where the DNA matches it firmly. The size entry is marked missing in some rows and otherwise reads once, few, many or a size class.

clone size: many
V gene: TRBV7-2
D gene: TRBD2
J gene: TRBJ2-3
CDR3 DNA: TGTGCCAGCAGCTGGAGCGGGGGTGGTCTAGATACGCAGTATTTT
CDR3 protein: CASSWSGGGLDTQYF

clone size: .
V gene: TRBV14
D gene: .
J gene: TRBJ1-1
CDR3 DNA: TGTGCCAGCAGCCAATACCTCTCCAGGGGCACTGAAGCTTTCTTT
CDR3 protein: CASSQYLSRGTEAFF

clone size: .
V gene: TRBV29-1
D gene: .
J gene: TRBJ2-1
CDR3 DNA: TGCAGCGTGCGACAGAACTCCTACAATGAGCAGTTCTTC
CDR3 protein: CSVRQNSYNEQFF

clone size: few
V gene: TRBV29-1
D gene: .
J gene: TRBJ1-1
CDR3 DNA: TGCAGCGTGCCAGACTGGACCACTGAAGCTTTCTTT
CDR3 protein: CSVPDWTTEAFF

clone size: .
V gene: TRBV2
D gene: .
J gene: TRBJ2-2
CDR3 DNA: TGTGCCAGCAGTGACAGGGGCGGGAACACCGGGGAGCTGTTTTTT
CDR3 protein: CASSDRGGNTGELFF

clone size: many
V gene: TRBV7-2
D gene: .
J gene: TRBJ2-1
CDR3 DNA: TGCGCCAGCAGCTTCTATAGCTCCTACAATGAGCAGTTCTTC
CDR3 protein: CASSFYSSYNEQFF

clone size: .
V gene: TRBV20-1
D gene: .
J gene: TRBJ1-3
CDR3 DNA: TGCAGTGCTAGAGGCGGAGGGATAACTGGAAACACCATATATTTT
CDR3 protein: CSARGGGITGNTIYF

clone size: .
V gene: TRBV29-1
D gene: TRBD2
J gene: TRBJ2-1
CDR3 DNA: TGCAGCGCCCGGGGGGGCCTTGTATATGAGCAGTTCTTC
CDR3 protein: CSARGGLVYEQFF

clone size: .
V gene: TRBV10-3
D gene: TRBD1
J gene: TRBJ2-3
CDR3 DNA: TGTGCCATCAGTGAGCCGGGACAGAGCACAGATACGCAGTATTTT
CDR3 protein: CAISEPGQSTDTQYF

clone size: many
V gene: TRBV7-2
D gene: .
J gene: TRBJ2-1
CDR3 DNA: TGTGCCAGCAGCTTAGTACTTCCTGAGCAGTTCTTC
CDR3 protein: CASSLVLPEQFF

clone size: many
V gene: TRBV7-9
D gene: .
J gene: TRBJ1-6
CDR3 DNA: TGTGCCAGCAGCTTAGCTTCACCCCTCCACTTT
CDR3 protein: CASSLASPLHF

clone size: .
V gene: TRBV20-1
D gene: .
J gene: TRBJ1-1
CDR3 DNA: TGCAGTGCTGTATCCGGGACCGAGAGTGAAGCTTTCTTT
CDR3 protein: CSAVSGTESEAFF

clone size: .
V gene: TRBV6-6
D gene: .
J gene: TRBJ1-1
CDR3 DNA: TGTGCCAGCATAAAAGGAGGGGGTGGGGAGGGGAACACTGAAGCTTTCTTT
CDR3 protein: CASIKGGGGEGNTEAFF